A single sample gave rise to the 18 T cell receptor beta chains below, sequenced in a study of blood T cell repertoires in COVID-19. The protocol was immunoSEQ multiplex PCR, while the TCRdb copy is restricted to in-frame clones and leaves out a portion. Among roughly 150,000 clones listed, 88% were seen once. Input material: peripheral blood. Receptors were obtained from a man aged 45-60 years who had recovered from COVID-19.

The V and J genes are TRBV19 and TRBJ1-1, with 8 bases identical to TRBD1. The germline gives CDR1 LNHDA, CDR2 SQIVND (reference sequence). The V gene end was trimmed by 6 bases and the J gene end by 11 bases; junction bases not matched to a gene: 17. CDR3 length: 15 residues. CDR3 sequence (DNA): TGTGCCAGTAGCGTTATACTGGGGCAGGGGGCGGATGCTTTCTTT. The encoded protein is CASSVILGQGADAFF.

CDR3 DNA sequence: TGTGCCAGCAGTTTAAATAGCGGGAGGCGCGATGAGCAGTTCTTC. Translation: CASSLNSGRRDEQFF. V and J are TRBV6-5 and TRBJ2-1; 10 bases are a match to TRBD2. CDR1 and CDR2 (germline): MNHEY, SVGAGI. V dropped 4 bases and J dropped 8; count of bases not matched to a gene: 8. The CDR3 sequence is 15 residues long.

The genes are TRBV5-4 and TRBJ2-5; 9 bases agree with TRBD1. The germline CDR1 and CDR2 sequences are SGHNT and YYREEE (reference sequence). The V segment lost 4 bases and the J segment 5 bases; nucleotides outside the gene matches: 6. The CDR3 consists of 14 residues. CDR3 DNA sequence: TGTGCCAGCAGCACAGGGGGCTTTAAGGAGACCCAGTACTTC. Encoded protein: CASSTGGFKETQYF.

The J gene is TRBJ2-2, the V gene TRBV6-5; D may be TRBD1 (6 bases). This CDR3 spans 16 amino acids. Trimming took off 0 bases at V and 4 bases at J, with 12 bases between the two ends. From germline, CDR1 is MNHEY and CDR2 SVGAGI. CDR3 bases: TGTGCCAGCAGTTACTCGCAGGGGACCACCACCGGGGAGCTGTTTTTT. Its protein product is CASSYSQGTTTGELFF.

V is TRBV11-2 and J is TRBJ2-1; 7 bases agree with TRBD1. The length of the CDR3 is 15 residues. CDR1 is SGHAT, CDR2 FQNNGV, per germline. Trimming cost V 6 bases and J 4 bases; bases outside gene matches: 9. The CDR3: CASRPKGALYNEQFF. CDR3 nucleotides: TGTGCCAGCAGGCCTAAGGGGGCCCTTTACAATGAGCAGTTCTTC.

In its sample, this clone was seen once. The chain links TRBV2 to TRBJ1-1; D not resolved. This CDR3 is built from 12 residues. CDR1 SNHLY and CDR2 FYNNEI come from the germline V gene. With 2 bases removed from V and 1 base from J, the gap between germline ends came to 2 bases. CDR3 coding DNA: TGTGCCAGCAGTGAACAGAACACTGAAGCTTTCTTT. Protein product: CASSEQNTEAFF. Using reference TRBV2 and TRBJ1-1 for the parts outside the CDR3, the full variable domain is EPEVTQTPSHQVTQMGQEVILRCVPISNHLYFYWYRQILGQKVEFLVSFYNNEISEKSEIFDDQFSVERPDGSNFTLKIRSTKLEDSAMYFCASSEQNTEAFFGQGTRLTVV.

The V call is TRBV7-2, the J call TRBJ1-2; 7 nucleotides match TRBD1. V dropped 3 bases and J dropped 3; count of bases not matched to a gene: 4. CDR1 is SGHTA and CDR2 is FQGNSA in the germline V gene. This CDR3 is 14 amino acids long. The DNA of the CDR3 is TGTGCCAGCAGCTTGGATGACAGGGACTATGGCTACACCTTC. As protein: CASSLDDRDYGYTF.

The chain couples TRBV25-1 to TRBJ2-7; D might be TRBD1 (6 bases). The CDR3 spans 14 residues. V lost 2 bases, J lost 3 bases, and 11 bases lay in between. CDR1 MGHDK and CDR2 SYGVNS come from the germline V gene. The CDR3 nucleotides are TGTGCCAGCAGTGAACCGGGACAATTCTACGAGCAGTACTTC. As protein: CASSEPGQFYEQYF.

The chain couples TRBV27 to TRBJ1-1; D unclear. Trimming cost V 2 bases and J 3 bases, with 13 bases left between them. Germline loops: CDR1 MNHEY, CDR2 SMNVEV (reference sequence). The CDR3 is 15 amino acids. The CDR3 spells CASSLGDRLHTEAFF. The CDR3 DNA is TGTGCCAGCAGTTTAGGAGATCGGCTGCACACTGAAGCTTTCTTT.

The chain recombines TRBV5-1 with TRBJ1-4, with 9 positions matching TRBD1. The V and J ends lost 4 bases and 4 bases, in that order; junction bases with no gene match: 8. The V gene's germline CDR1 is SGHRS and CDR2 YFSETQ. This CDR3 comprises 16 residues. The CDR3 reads CASSEGTGTFNEKLFF. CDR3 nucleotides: TGCGCCAGCAGCGAGGGGACAGGGACATTTAATGAAAAACTGTTTTTT. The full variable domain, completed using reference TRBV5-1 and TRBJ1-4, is KAGVTQTPRYLIKTRGQQVTLSCSPISGHRSVSWYQQTPGQGLQFLFEYFSETQRNKGNFPGRFSGRQFSNSRSEMNVSTLELGDSALYLCASSEGTGTFNEKLFFGSGTQLSVL.

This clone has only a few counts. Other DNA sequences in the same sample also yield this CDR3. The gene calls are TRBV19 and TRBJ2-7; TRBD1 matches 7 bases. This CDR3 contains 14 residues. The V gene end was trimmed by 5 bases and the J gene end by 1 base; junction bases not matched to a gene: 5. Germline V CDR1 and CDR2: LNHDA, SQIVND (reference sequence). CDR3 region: CASSPGQVSYEQYF. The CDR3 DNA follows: TGTGCCAGTAGTCCAGGACAGGTGTCCTACGAGCAGTACTTC.

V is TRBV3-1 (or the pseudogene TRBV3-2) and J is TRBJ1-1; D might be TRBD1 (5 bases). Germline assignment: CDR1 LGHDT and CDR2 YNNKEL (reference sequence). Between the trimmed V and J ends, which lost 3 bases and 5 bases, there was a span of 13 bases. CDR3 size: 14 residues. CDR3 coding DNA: TGTGCCAGCAGCCATGGCAGGGTAGGTACTGAAGCTTTCTTT. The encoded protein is CASSHGRVGTEAFF.

CDR3 residues: CASSFGTALGELFF. DNA of the CDR3: TGCGCCAGCAGCTTTGGGACAGCCTTGGGGGAGCTGTTTTTT. This chain connects TRBV5-1 to TRBJ2-2, with TRBD1 matching 7 bases. Losses at the gene ends were 2 bases for V and 8 bases for J; bases not matched to a gene: 6. Germline V gives CDR1 SGHRS, CDR2 YFSETQ. The CDR3 is 14 amino acids.

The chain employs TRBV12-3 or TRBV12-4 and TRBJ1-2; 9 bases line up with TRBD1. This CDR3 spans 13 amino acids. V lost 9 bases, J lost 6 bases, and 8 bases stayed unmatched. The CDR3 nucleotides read TGTGCCAGTAGACCGGGACAGGGCGATGGCTACACCTTC. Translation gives CASRPGQGDGYTF.

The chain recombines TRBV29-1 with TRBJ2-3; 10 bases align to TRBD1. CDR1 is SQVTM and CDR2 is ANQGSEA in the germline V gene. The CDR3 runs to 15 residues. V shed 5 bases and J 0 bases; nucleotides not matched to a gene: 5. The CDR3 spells CSVQDRGKSTDTQYF. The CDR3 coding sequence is TGCAGCGTTCAGGACAGGGGGAAAAGCACAGATACGCAGTATTTT.

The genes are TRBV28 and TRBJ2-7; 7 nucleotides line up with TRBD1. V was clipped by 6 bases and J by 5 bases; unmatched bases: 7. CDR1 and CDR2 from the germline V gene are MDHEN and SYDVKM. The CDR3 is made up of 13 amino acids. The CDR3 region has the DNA TGTGCCAGCAGAAAAACAGGGGCCCACGAGCAGTACTTC. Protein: CASRKTGAHEQYF. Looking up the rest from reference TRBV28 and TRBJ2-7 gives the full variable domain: DVKVTQSSRYLVKRTGEKVFLECVQDMDHENMFWYRQDPGLGLRLIYFSYDVKMKEKGDIPEGYSVSREKKERFSLILESASTNQTSMYLCASRKTGAHEQYFGPGTRLTVT.

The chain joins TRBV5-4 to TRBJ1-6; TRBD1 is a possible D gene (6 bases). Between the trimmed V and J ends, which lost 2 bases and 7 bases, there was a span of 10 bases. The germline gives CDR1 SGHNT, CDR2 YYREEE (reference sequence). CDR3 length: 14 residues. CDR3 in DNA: TGTGCCAGCAGCTTAAACAGGGAAAATTCACCCCTCCACTTT. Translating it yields CASSLNRENSPLHF.

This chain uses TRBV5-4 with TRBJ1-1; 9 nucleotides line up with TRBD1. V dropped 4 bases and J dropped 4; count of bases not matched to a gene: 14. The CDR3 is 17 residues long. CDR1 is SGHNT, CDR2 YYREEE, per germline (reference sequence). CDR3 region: CASSLSQGALVVTEAFF. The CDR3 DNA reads TGTGCCAGCAGCCTCTCACAGGGGGCATTAGTTGTCACTGAAGCTTTCTTT.